This T cell receptor (beta chain) was captured in a study of beta chain features in type 1 diabetes. The wider study: In all, some 110 million sorted cells from all samples were analyzed. Study findings and constraints: The VDJ junctions of type 1 diabetes patients carried fewer insertions and more deletions. Moderate yet significant TCRB CDR3 shortening was seen in Type 1 diabetes patients in all four CD4+ subsets. Short templates might get an advantage during PCR, and this would be equal in patients and controls. Whether TCRB rearrangement is influenced by HLA type went unresolved here.

In the case of this clone: Its matching antigen is unknown.

The whole isolated RNA underwent reverse transcription, so sequencing captured expressed TCRB transcripts. TCRdb's copy holds only in-frame clones and misses some; the assay was immunoSEQ multiplex PCR. This sample yields more than 200,000 clones, of which 16% are seen a single time; approximately 0.086% belongs to the top ten. The ends lost 3 bases at V and 1 base at J; junction bases unmatched: 5. Germline V gene lookup returns CDR1 MGHDK and CDR2 SYGVNS. This CDR3 is built from 17 residues. Sequenced: naive CD4+ T cells from blood. The chain recombines TRBV25-1 with TRBJ2-3; 12 bases match TRBD2. The receptor was isolated from a man aged 25 to 40 with type 1 diabetes. CDR3 amino acids: CASSDTLAGGGTDTQYF. The CDR3 bases are TGTGCCAGCAGTGACACTCTAGCGGGAGGGGGCACAGATACGCAGTATTTT.